Described below is a single T cell receptor (beta chain) sequence and its context. This sample stems from a study of blood T cell repertoires in COVID-19. Profiling relied on immunoSEQ multiplex PCR, and the TCRdb table lists in-frame clones only, not all of them. The sample carries around 140,000 clones, about 89% recorded once. This CDR3 contains 14 residues. V lost 2 bases, J lost 0 bases, and 7 bases lay in between. Germline lookup yields CDR1 SGHDN and CDR2 FVKESK. The source material was peripheral blood. The sequence derives from a man aged 50-60 years with active or convalescent COVID-19. The chain combines TRBV14 with TRBJ1-2; no definite D call. The CDR3 sequence: CASSQTGANYGYTF. The DNA of the CDR3 is TGTGCCAGCAGCCAAACGGGAGCTAACTATGGCTACACCTTC.